The clone carrying this T cell receptor (beta chain) was detected ten times or more. Antigen unknown. The CDR3 loop spans 16 amino acids. Trimming took 4 bases from V and 0 from J; bases not matched to a gene: 2. The germline CDR1 and CDR2 sequences are LGHNA and YSLEER. The data derive from a study of CD8 T cells in ankylosing spondylitis. MiXCR, run by TCRdb on the 5' RACE reads, gives a single entry per CDR3 protein. The sample carries about 700,000 distinct CDR3 sequences, roughly 20% recorded once. The study's findings and limits: Seemingly distinctive of ankylosing spondylitis blood was a TCR beta motif formed by eight highly homologous variants. In peripheral blood, disease-linked CD8+ clones occurred at relatively low frequencies. Reactive arthritis synovial fluid and blood were previously reported to contain some motif variants. Clones linked to disease were reported to show significant enrichment in matched ankylosing spondylitis synovial fluid.

The chain employs TRBV4-3 and TRBJ2-1; the match to TRBD2 covers 11 bases. The TCR originated in a male donor with ankylosing spondylitis. The sample was blood, either unsorted or a sorted T cell fraction (not recorded which). The DNA for the CDR3 is TGCGCCAGCAGCCGACTAGCGGGGAGCTCCTACAATGAGCAGTTCTTC. It yields the protein CASSRLAGSSYNEQFF.